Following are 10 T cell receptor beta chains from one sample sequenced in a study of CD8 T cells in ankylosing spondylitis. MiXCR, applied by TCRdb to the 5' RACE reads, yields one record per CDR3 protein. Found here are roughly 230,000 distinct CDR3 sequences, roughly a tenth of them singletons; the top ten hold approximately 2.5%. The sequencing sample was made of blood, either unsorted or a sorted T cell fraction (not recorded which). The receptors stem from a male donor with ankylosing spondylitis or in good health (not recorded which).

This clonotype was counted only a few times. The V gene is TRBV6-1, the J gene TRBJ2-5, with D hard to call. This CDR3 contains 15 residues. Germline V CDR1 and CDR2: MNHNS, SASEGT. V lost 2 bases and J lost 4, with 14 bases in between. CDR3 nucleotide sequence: TGTGCCAGCAGTGAACCCCCTCTCGGGTTAGAGACCCAGTACTTC. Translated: CASSEPPLGLETQYF.

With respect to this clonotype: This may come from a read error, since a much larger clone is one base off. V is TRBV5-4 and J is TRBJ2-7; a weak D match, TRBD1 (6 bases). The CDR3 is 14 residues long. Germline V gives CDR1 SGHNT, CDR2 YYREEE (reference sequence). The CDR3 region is CAGSLPSGEHEQYF. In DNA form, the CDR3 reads TGTGCCGGCAGCTTACCGTCAGGGGAACACGAGCAGTACTTC.

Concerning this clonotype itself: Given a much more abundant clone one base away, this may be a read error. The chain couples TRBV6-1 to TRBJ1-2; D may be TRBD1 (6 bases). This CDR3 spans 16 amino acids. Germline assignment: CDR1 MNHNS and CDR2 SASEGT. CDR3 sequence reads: CASSEAPTGPFYSYTF. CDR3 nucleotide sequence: TGTGCCAGCAGTGAAGCTCCGACAGGCCCATTCTATAGCTACACCTTC.

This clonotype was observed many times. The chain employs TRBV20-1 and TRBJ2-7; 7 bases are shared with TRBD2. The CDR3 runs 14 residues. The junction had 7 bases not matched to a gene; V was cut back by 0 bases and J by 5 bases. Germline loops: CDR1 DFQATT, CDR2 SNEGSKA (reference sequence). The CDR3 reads CSAREGLERDEQYF. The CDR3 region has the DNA TGCAGTGCTAGAGAAGGACTAGAGAGAGACGAGCAGTACTTC.

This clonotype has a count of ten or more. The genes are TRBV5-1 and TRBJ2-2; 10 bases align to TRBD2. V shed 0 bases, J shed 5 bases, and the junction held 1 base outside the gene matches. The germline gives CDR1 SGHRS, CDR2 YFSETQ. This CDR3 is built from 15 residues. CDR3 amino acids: CASSLVSGRTGELFF. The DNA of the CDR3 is TGCGCCAGCAGCTTGGTTAGCGGGAGGACCGGGGAGCTGTTTTTT.

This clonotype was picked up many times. CDR3: CSAGLAGGYEQYF. CDR3 DNA sequence: TGCAGTGCTGGCCTAGCGGGAGGGTACGAGCAGTACTTC. The chain couples TRBV20-1 to TRBJ2-7; 12 positions agree with TRBD2. Germline V CDR1 and CDR2: DFQATT, SNEGSKA (reference sequence). The ends lost 5 bases at V and 4 bases at J; junction bases unmatched: 3. The CDR3 extends over 13 amino acids.

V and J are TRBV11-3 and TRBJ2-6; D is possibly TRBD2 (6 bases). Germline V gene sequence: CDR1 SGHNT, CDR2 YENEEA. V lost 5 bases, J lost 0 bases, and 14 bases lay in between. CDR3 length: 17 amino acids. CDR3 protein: CASSPATGSSGANVLTF. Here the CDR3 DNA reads TGTGCCAGCAGCCCCGCGACCGGGAGCTCTGGGGCCAACGTCCTGACTTTC.

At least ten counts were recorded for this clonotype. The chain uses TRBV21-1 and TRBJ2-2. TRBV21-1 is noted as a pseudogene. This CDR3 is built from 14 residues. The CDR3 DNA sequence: TGTGCCAGCAGCAAAACGAACGACACCGGGGAGCTGTTTTTT. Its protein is CASSKTNDTGELFF.

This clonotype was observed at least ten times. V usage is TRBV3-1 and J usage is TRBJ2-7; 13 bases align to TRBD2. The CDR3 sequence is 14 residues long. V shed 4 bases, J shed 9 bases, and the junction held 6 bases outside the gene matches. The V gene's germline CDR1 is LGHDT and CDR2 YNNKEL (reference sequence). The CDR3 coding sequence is TGTGCCAGCAGCCTTGGACTAGCGGGGGATTGGCAGTACTTC. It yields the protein CASSLGLAGDWQYF.

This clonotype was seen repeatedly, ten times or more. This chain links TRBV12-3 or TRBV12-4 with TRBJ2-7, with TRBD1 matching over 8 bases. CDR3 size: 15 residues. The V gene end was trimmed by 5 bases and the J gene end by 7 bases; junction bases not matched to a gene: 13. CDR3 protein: CASSTASGGPWEQYF. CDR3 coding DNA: TGTGCCAGCAGTACTGCTTCAGGGGGCCCCTGGGAGCAGTACTTC.